This T cell receptor (beta chain) emerged from a study of regulatory T cells in long-lasting Graves disease (dated by TCRdb to about 2021). Some background on the complete study: In the newly diagnosed Graves' disease group, patients had been taking antithyroid drugs for less than 3 months. Peripheral blood TCR sequencing and RNA sequencing compared persistent Graves' disease patients with newly diagnosed Graves' disease patients. The study was conducted in China and was registered as a clinical trial. TCR sequencing covered some 13 persistent and 20 newly diagnosed Graves' disease patients, 33 samples in total. The full study reports these points: Only the TCR beta chain was sequenced and analyzed. Persistent Graves' disease patients showed lower TCR Shannon entropy and fewer highly expanded clones than newly diagnosed patients, suggesting clonal expansion. More public clonotypes were shared among persistent patients (2,741) than among newly diagnosed patients (approximately 1,000). Because the primary lesion, thyroid tissue, could not be accessed, the study looked at peripheral blood alone. As a limitation, the authors acknowledged that the small sample size may reduce accuracy. Preferential use of TRBV28, TRBJ1-2 and TRBJ2-5 was observed in persistent disease, whereas TRBV20-1 and TRBJ2-1 were favored in newly diagnosed disease.

To prepare the library, multiplex PCR was applied. The data were produced on an Illumina HiSeq 4000. To build TCR beta libraries, CDR3 regions were amplified by Arm-PCR using iRepertoire HTBI primers. PCR products were gel purified before sequencing. Per the authors' processing: Gene usage analysis of CDR3 amino acid clonotypes used the 60 to 75 TRBV and more than 13 TRBJ segments found across samples. Filtered high-quality paired reads were merged into contigs using COPE and FqMerger. BLAST was used to align contigs to IMGT TRBV, TRBD and TRBJ reference genes, and CDR3 was defined according to IMGT. Highly expanded clones were defined as clonotypes with a frequency above 0.1%. Shannon entropy was used to measure repertoire diversity, and the Gini coefficient was used to measure V-J evenness. A clonotype found in more than one individual was treated as public. In TCRdb, the public reads were trimmed at Q25 with fastp and aligned with MiXCR, with productive beta chains retained. Under each unique CDR3 protein, matching rows form one entry showing the most common genes and DNA. TCRdb, not the original authors, processed these V and J calls. The sample data list more than 450,000 distinct CDR3 sequences, and 12% of these were observed just once. In total, the top ten clones hold around 10% of the sample.

A remark on this clonotype: Its antigen is unknown. It has no much larger one-base neighbor in the sample; base qualities were not kept.

From the cysteine through the phenylalanine, the CDR3 covers 15 amino acids. Only the CDR3 DNA is retained, 45 bases long and in frame from the first base. The trim is 3 bases for V and 4 bases for J, with a gap of 15 bases between the germline ends. According to the germline V gene, CDR1 reads SGHAT and CDR2 reads FQNNGV. The time point label corresponds to: newly diagnosed GD, antithyroid drugs for less than 3 months. For both TCR sequencing and RNA sequencing, RNA was extracted from PBMCs using TRIzol. Graves' disease was diagnosed according to American Thyroid Association guidelines. Patients for the study were recruited at an endocrinology department in Xi'an, China. From each patient, 7.5 to 10 milliliters of peripheral blood was collected into an EDTA anticoagulant tube. Ficoll Paque Plus density gradient separation was used to isolate PBMCs, and no further T cell sorting was performed. An Agilent 2100 Bioanalyzer and agarose gel were used to assess RNA quality, and a NanoDrop 2000 was used to measure RNA concentration.

These sequences were also reported in another study, on T cells in Graves' hyperthyroidism and ophthalmopathy. Per that second paper: Stable Graves' hyperthyroidism was defined as the absence of progression to ophthalmopathy over 18 months of follow-up. Hyperthyroidism patients were aged 18 to 65 years and newly diagnosed, with disease duration of less than 2 months. The study excluded patients with uncontrolled infections, other autoimmune diseases, pregnancy or lactation. Diagnoses relied on clinical symptoms, serum thyroxine and TRAb, thyroid ultrasound and orbital computed tomography. For the first round of RT-PCR on the TCR CDR3, the HTBI primer set was used together with the Qiagen OneStep RT-PCR kit. Blood samples also contained most of the expanded thyroid clonotypes (frequency above 0.001), which suggests that blood repertoires may reflect thyroid immune responses. A model built on a 13 V-J signature distinguished ophthalmopathy from stable hyperthyroidism, reaching over 85% sensitivity and under 84% specificity in cross-validation and 80%/75% in testing. In validation, the model predicted progression to ophthalmopathy a median of roughly 6.1 months before onset, with roughly 70% sensitivity and 72.22% specificity. To identify distinguishing TCR V-J signatures, a discovery cohort of about 95 patients was used, comprising 43 with Graves' ophthalmopathy and some 57 with stable Graves' hyperthyroidism. Prospective prediction of ophthalmopathy was tested in an independent validation cohort consisting of some 19 hyperthyroidism patients and 17 patients who later progressed to ophthalmopathy. The 75 to 100 discovery patients were randomly split 7:3 into training and test sets. In several Graves' hyperthyroidism patients, the study also compared T-cell repertoires from thyroid tissue with T-cell repertoires from blood. After blood sampling, hyperthyroidism patients were treated with methimazole at a starting dose of 30 mg daily, and ophthalmopathy patients were treated with high-dose intravenous methylprednisolone. Libraries were constructed in a second round of multiplex PCR, after which size selection and purification were carried out. The libraries were sequenced on an Illumina HiSeq2000 using paired-end 100 bp reads. SOAPnuke was used to process the raw data, throwing out any read that contained adapters or uncalled bases, had a mean Phred below 15, or lacked an exact constant-primer or identifier match. High-quality paired reads were merged with COPE v1.2.5, and unique nucleotide sequences were defined as clonotypes. MiTCR v1.1 was used to align clonotypes to the IMGT TRBV, TRBD and TRBJ reference segments. The analysis included only V-J combinations with a frequency above 0.0001, which together covered approximately 99% of the repertoires. The TCS score was defined as the ratio of F50 (clonal expansion) to E x V (chaos), calculated using BLOSUM62-based TCRdist between CDR3 peptides within each V-J. Welch's t-statistics and random forest reduced around 520 V-J features to 10 to 15, which were used in a naive Bayes classifier (R e1071). Sample size was not statistically predetermined, and investigators were not blinded to group allocation. TCR Vbeta CDR3 sequencing of 120 to 150 peripheral blood samples (43 ophthalmopathy, 75 to 80 hyperthyroidism and approximately 17 progressor patients) is reported in the paper.

This sample comprised peripheral blood mononuclear cells (PBMCs), obtained at new diagnosis, from a patient treated with antithyroid drugs. Recombination connected TRBV11-2 to TRBJ2-5; perhaps TRBD2 is the D gene, with 6 bases matching. The clonotype originates from a woman in her twenties or thirties with Graves disease. Donor details come from another sample of the same person, matched by shared clones. The CDR3 region: CASSLFYGSSETQYF. The DNA sequence is as follows: TGTGCCAGCAGCTTGTTTTACGGGAGTTCAGAGACCCAGTACTTC.